The sequence of this T cell receptor beta chain was determined in a study of T cells in Graves' hyperthyroidism and ophthalmopathy. Overall study results and limits: Most clonotypes expanded in thyroid above 0.001 were likewise present in blood. Prediction of ophthalmopathy progression came a median approximately 6 months pre-onset.

About this clonotype: Its matching antigen is unknown.

RNA transcripts gave rise to amplified TCR beta CDR3 regions. With the HTBI primer set, the TCR CDR3 went through a first round of RT-PCR. MiXCR was run by TCRdb on the multiplex PCR reads, yielding one entry per CDR3 protein. Among more than 550,000 distinct CDR3 sequences, roughly 46% were seen once, and the ten largest hold about 7.7%. V was pared by 0 bases and J by 3 bases, with 11 bases between. The germline gives CDR1 MNHNS, CDR2 SASEGT. This CDR3 has 15 residues. The V gene is TRBV6-1, the J gene TRBJ1-2; tentative D call: TRBD1 (5 bases). The TCR sequence derives from an adult man with Graves' disease, either hyperthyroidism or ophthalmopathy (not recorded which). Sequenced input: peripheral blood or thyroid tissue (not recorded which). The CDR3 spells CASSEAGTGDYGYTF. The DNA for the CDR3 is TGTGCCAGCAGTGAAGCGGGGACGGGAGACTATGGCTACACCTTC.